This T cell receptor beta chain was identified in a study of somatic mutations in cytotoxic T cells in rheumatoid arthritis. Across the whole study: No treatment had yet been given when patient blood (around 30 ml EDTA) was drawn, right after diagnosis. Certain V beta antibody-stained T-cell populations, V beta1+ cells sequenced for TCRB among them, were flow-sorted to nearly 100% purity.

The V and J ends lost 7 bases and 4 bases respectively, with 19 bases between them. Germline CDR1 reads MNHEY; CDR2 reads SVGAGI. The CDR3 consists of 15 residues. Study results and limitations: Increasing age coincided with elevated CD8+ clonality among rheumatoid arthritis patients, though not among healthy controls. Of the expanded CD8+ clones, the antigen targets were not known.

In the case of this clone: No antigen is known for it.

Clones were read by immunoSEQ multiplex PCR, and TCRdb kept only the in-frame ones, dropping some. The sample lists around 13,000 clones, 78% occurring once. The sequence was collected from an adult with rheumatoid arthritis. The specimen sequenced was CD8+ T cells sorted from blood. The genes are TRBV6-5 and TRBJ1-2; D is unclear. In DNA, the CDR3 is TGTGCCAGCACGGCCGGGCCACCCCTAGGCTATGGCTACACCTTC. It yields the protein CASTAGPPLGYGYTF.